What follows are 8 T cell receptor beta chains derived from one specimen sequenced in a study of human T cells and chemical hapten exposure (dated by TCRdb to about 2021). Library preparation used 5' RACE. The sequencer listed for this sample is Illumina MiSeq. TCRdb applied fastp at Q25 and MiXCR to the public reads, then kept only in-frame beta chains. Every entry covers one CDR3 protein and lists the most common genes and DNA from its rows. Recorded for this sample are 130,000 or so distinct CDR3 sequences; roughly 4.1% of them occurred a single time. The top ten constitute roughly 1.4% of the sample. Unfractionated whole blood was collected in Tempus Blood RNA tubes, and total RNA was extracted from that blood. These TCRs come from a female donor in good health.

This chain uses TRBV20-1 with TRBJ2-4; TRBD1 agrees at 9 bases. The V and J ends lost 6 bases and 6 bases, in that order; junction bases with no gene match: 9. CDR1 and CDR2 from the germline V gene are DFQATT and SNEGSKA (reference sequence). This CDR3 is 14 amino acids long. The CDR3 region has the DNA TGCAGTGCGACAGGGGGTTCTACGAGAAACATTCAGTACTTC. Amino acids: CSATGGSTRNIQYF.

V and J are TRBV5-6 and TRBJ1-2, with 8 bases identical to TRBD1. CDR3 length: 15 residues. Losses at the gene ends were 5 bases for V and 1 base for J; bases not matched to a gene: 7. Germline-derived CDR1 and CDR2 are SGHDT and YYEEEE. The CDR3 DNA is TGTGCCAGCAGTCCCCGGGACAGGTTTAACTATGGCTACACCTTC. This translates into CASSPRDRFNYGYTF.

This clonotype was found many times. The chain is built from TRBV5-5 and TRBJ2-7, with 8 nucleotides matching TRBD2. Germline lookup yields CDR1 SGHKS and CDR2 YYEKEE (reference sequence). Unmatched junction bases numbered 6, after V lost 0 bases and J lost 4 bases. CDR3 length equals 15 residues. In DNA form, the CDR3 reads TGTGCCAGCAGCTTGGCGGGGGGGACACTATACGAGCAGTACTTC. Its translation is CASSLAGGTLYEQYF.

There are many counts of this clonotype. The chain employs TRBV18 and TRBJ1-3; D unclear. Germline V gene data show CDR1 as KGHSH and CDR2 as LQKENI. The CDR3 spans 14 residues. Trimming cost V 0 bases and J 3 bases, with 6 bases left between them. CDR3 nucleotides: TGTGCCAGCTCACCACCCAAGGTTGGAAACACCATATATTTT. Translating gives CASSPPKVGNTIYF.

This clonotype was recorded a few times. This may be a read error, as it is one base from a much larger clone. V gene TRBV29-1 combines with J gene TRBJ1-1; no clear D. Germline CDR1 is SQVTM and CDR2 is ANQGSEA. The CDR3 has 12 amino acids. The V end was cut by 6 bases, the J end by 1 base, with 9 bases between. The CDR3 nucleotides read TGCAGCGTAAACTCATGGAACACTGAAGCTTTCTTT. Protein: CSVNSWNTEAFF.

This clonotype showed up many times. The chain has TRBV7-2 and TRBJ2-7, with 7 bases that match TRBD2. Per germline, CDR1 SGHTA and CDR2 FQGNSA. Unmatched junction bases numbered 3, after V lost 3 bases and J lost 1 base. This CDR3 region has 14 residues. CDR3 sequence reads: CASSFAGVSYEQYF. The CDR3 DNA follows: TGTGCCAGCAGCTTCGCGGGGGTTTCCTACGAGCAGTACTTC.

This clonotype was recorded at least ten times. V is TRBV7-9 and J is TRBJ2-3; TRBD2 matches at 8 bases. V lost 5 bases and J lost 5; bases outside the gene matches: 12. The CDR3 spans 16 residues. In germline, CDR1 is SEHNR, CDR2 FQNEAQ (reference sequence). The CDR3 sequence is CASSPPGGGLGDTQYF. The CDR3 DNA follows: TGTGCCAGCAGCCCGCCGGGGGGGGGCCTAGGAGATACGCAGTATTTT.

This clonotype was detected many times. The chain uses TRBV5-8 and TRBJ1-6, with D possibly being TRBD1 (6 bases). Per the germline V gene, CDR1 is SGHTS and CDR2 is YDEGEE. CDR3 size: 15 residues. V was clipped by 0 bases and J by 5 bases, with 9 bases between them. CDR3 region: CASSLDRADNSPLHF. CDR3 bases: TGTGCCAGCAGCTTGGACAGGGCAGATAATTCACCCCTCCACTTT.